This TCR beta chain was captured in a study of blood T cell repertoires in COVID-19. Study-level information: There were acute and convalescent COVID-19 samples, and they came from the United States, Italy and Spain.

Sequenced by immunoSEQ multiplex PCR; TCRdb stores in-frame clones only, minus some. In the table there are 300,000 to 350,000 clones, over 90% of which are singletons. Everyone who took part was roughly 18 to 89 years old, and they came from roughly 25 US areas. The CDR3 contains 15 residues. Per germline, CDR1 SGDLS and CDR2 YYNGEE. V was clipped by 3 bases and J by 7 bases; unmatched bases: 5. The TCR sequence derives from a woman aged 25-40 years who had been exposed to COVID-19. Sequenced: PBMCs or T cells enriched from blood (not recorded which). The rearrangement joins TRBV9 to TRBJ1-6, with TRBD1 matching over 9 bases. This chain's CDR3 is CASSETGGSNSPLHF. The CDR3 bases are TGTGCCAGCAGCGAGACAGGGGGTTCGAATTCACCCCTCCACTTT.